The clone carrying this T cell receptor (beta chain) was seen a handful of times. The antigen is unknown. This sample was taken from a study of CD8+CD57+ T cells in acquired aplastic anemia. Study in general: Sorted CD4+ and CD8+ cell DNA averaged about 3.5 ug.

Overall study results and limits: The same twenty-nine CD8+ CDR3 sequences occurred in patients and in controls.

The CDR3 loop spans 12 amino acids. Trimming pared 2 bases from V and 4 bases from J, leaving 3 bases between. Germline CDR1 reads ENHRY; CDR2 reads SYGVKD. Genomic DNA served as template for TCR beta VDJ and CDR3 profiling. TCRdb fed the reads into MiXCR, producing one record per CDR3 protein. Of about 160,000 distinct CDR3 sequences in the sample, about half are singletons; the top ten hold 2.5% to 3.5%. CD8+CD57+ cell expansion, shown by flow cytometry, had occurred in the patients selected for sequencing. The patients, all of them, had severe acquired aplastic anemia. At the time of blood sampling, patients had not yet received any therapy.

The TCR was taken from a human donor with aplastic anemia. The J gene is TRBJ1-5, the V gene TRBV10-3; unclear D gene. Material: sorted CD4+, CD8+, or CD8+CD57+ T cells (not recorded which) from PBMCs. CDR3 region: CAISEPNQPQHF. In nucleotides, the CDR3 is TGTGCCATCAGTGAGCCTAATCAGCCCCAGCATTTT.